Below are 13 T cell receptor beta chains sequenced from a single sample in a study of T cells after yellow fever vaccination. TCRdb processed the 5' RACE reads anew with MiXCR; each CDR3 protein has one entry. This table holds roughly 120,000 distinct CDR3 sequences, around 7.2% found once. This material consisted of CD4+ T cells sorted from PBMCs, taken about 49 days after the first yellow fever vaccination. These receptors came from a man younger than 35 who received the YFV17D yellow fever vaccine.

This clonotype was recorded at least ten times. The chain uses TRBV12-3 or TRBV12-4 and TRBJ2-7; unclear D gene. V dropped 7 bases and J dropped 0 bases, with 4 bases sitting between them. This CDR3 spans 11 amino acids. The CDR3 DNA reads TGTGCCAGCATTTTCTCCTACGAGCAGTACGTC. Protein: CASIFSYEQYV.

Ten or more counts support this clonotype. The J gene is TRBJ2-2, the V gene TRBV5-1; 9 bases are shared with TRBD1. V shed 4 bases and J 7 bases; nucleotides not matched to a gene: 5. The CDR3 covers 14 residues. The germline V gene encodes CDR1 SGHRS and CDR2 YFSETQ. The CDR3 nucleotides are TGCGCCAGCAGCATGGGACAGGGAGTCGGGGAGCTGTTTTTT. Translated, it gives CASSMGQGVGELFF.

This clonotype was seen ten or more times. The chain couples TRBV20-1 to TRBJ2-6, with no clear D. This CDR3 contains 12 residues. CDR1 and CDR2 (germline): DFQATT, SNEGSKA (reference sequence). In DNA form, the CDR3 reads TGCGTGGGAAGCTCTGGGGCCAACGTCCTGACTTTC. The encoded protein is CVGSSGANVLTF.

This clonotype was recorded many times. This chain connects TRBV11-2 to TRBJ2-3; weak D call: TRBD2 (6 bases). The CDR3 extends over 15 amino acids. The germline gives CDR1 SGHAT, CDR2 FQNNGV. With 3 bases removed from V and 0 bases from J, the gap between germline ends came to 10 bases. CDR3 sequence reads: CASSFPGLSTDTQYF. The CDR3 nucleotides read TGTGCCAGCAGCTTTCCGGGACTCAGCACAGATACGCAGTATTTT.

This clonotype was counted ten times or more. The chain is built from TRBV7-2 and TRBJ2-5; tentatively, D is TRBD1 (5 bases). The CDR3 runs to 13 residues. Trimming removed 2 bases at V and 7 bases at J, with 11 bases between. Germline lookup yields CDR1 SGHTA and CDR2 FQGNSA. CDR3 sequence (DNA): TGTGCCAGCAGCTTACAGGGTATAGGGACCCAGTACTTC. Translation gives CASSLQGIGTQYF.

In this sample, this clonotype turned up a few times. The chain joins TRBV4-2 to TRBJ2-1; 8 nucleotides align to TRBD2. This CDR3 is 15 amino acids long. Per the germline V gene, CDR1 is LGHNA and CDR2 is YNFKEQ. V lost 2 bases to trimming and J lost 8 bases; unmatched junction nucleotides: 8. As DNA, the CDR3 is TGTGCCAGCAGCCAACGGACTAGCTTTCAGGATGAGCAGTTCTTC. Translated: CASSQRTSFQDEQFF.

This clonotype occurred many times. This chain connects TRBV10-2 to TRBJ1-1; TRBD1 matches at 10 bases. The CDR3 extends over 18 amino acids. The germline V gene encodes CDR1 WSHSY and CDR2 SAAADI. With 6 bases clipped from V and 3 bases from J, the junction kept 16 bases outside the gene matches. CDR3 sequence reads: CASSFIGTGVNRDTEAFF. The CDR3 bases are TGCGCCAGCAGCTTTATCGGGACAGGGGTAAATAGGGACACTGAAGCTTTCTTT.

This clonotype was counted between two and nine times. The rearrangement joins TRBV11-2 to TRBJ1-2; unclear D gene. The CDR3 length is 12 residues. From germline, CDR1 is SGHAT and CDR2 FQNNGV. Trimming took off 5 bases at V and 4 bases at J, with 8 bases between the two ends. The CDR3 DNA is TGTGCCAGCAGCGCCCAAATCTATGGCTACACCTTC. It specifies CASSAQIYGYTF.

This chain links TRBV5-1 with TRBJ2-3; D may be TRBD1 (6 bases). V lost 4 bases to trimming and J lost 0 bases, with 9 bases between them. This CDR3 is 14 amino acids long. CDR1 and CDR2 from the germline V gene are SGHRS and YFSETQ. CDR3 nucleotide sequence: TGCGCCAGCAGCGGCACAGGGAGCACAGATACGCAGTATTTT. It yields the protein CASSGTGSTDTQYF.

This clonotype has at least ten counts. This rearrangement joins TRBV19 to TRBJ1-3, with D possibly being TRBD1 (5 bases). V lost 8 bases, J lost 0 bases, and 14 bases lay in between. The CDR3 has 15 residues. Germline lookup yields CDR1 LNHDA and CDR2 SQIVND (reference sequence). The CDR3 is CASQGTLTSGNTIYF. CDR3 in DNA: TGTGCCAGTCAAGGGACGTTGACCTCTGGAAACACCATATATTTT.

This clonotype was seen at least ten times. The chain couples TRBV5-1 to TRBJ2-7, with a possible D match to TRBD1 (5 bases). V lost 2 bases, J lost 9 bases, and 15 bases lay in between. Germline V gene data show CDR1 as SGHRS and CDR2 as YFSETQ. The CDR3 is 13 residues long. CDR3 in DNA: TGCGCCAGCAGCTTCCAGGGTTATGGAAGGCAGTACGTC. Translated: CASSFQGYGRQYV.

The chain recombines TRBV5-4 with TRBJ2-7; 7 positions agree with TRBD1. V gave up 3 bases and J gave up 4 bases; unmatched junction bases: 4. The CDR3 loop spans 13 amino acids. From germline, CDR1 is SGHNT and CDR2 YYREEE (reference sequence). CDR3 DNA sequence: TGTGCCAGCAGCTCCTCGACAGGGTACGAGCAGTACTTC. As protein: CASSSSTGYEQYF. Together with reference TRBV5-4 and TRBJ2-7, the CDR3 gives the full variable domain: ETGVTQSPTHLIKTRGQQVTLRCSSQSGHNTVSWYQQALGQGPQFIFQYYREEENGRGNFPPRFSGLQFPNYSSELNVNALELDDSALYLCASSSSTGYEQYFGPGTRLTVT.

This clonotype was counted many times. The chain combines TRBV4-3 with TRBJ2-2; TRBD2 aligns across 8 bases. This CDR3 is 17 amino acids long. Germline V gene sequence: CDR1 LGHNA, CDR2 YSLEER. The trim removed 1 base at V and 4 bases at J, leaving 8 bases unmatched. The CDR3 spells CASSQGASGGSTGELFF. CDR3 DNA sequence: TGCGCCAGCAGCCAAGGGGCGAGCGGGGGCAGCACCGGGGAGCTGTTTTTT.